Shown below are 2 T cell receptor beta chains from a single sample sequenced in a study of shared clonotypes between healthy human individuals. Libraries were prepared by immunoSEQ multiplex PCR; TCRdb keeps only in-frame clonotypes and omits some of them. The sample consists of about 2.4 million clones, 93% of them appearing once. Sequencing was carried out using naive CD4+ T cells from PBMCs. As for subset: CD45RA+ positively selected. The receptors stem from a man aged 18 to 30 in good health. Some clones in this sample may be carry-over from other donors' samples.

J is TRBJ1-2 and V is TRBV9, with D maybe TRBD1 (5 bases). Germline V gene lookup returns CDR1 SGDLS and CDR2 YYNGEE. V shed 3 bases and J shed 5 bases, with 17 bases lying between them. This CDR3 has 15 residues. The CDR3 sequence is CASSAVGGLRYGYTF. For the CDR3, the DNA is TGTGCCAGCAGCGCCGTGGGGGGTTTGAGGTATGGCTACACCTTC.

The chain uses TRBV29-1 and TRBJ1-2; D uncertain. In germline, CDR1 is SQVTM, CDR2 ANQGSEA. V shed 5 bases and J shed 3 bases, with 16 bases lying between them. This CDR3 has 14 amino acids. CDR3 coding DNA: TGCAGCGTTTGGGTGGCCCCGGGAGACTATGGCTACACCTTC. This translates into CSVWVAPGDYGYTF.